This TCR beta chain comes out of a study of identical twins. TCRdb used MiXCR to reprocess the 5' RACE reads, holding one entry per CDR3 protein. The repertoire holds about 520,000 distinct CDR3 sequences, less than 25% seen once, with 0.91% in the top ten. The CDR3 consists of 14 residues. V was trimmed by 3 bases and J by 9 bases, leaving 12 bases between them. The same specimen was also included in a second study, on T cells expressing NK-cell markers.

The sample taken for sequencing was CD4+ T cells sorted from blood. The origin of this receptor is a woman aged 18-35 years in good health. The chain is built from TRBV12-3 or TRBV12-4 and TRBJ1-6, with a tentative D call TRBD1 (6 bases). CDR3 DNA sequence: TGTGCCAGCAGTTTTCAAGGGGGTCGTTCACCCCTCCACTTT. The encoded protein is CASSFQGGRSPLHF.